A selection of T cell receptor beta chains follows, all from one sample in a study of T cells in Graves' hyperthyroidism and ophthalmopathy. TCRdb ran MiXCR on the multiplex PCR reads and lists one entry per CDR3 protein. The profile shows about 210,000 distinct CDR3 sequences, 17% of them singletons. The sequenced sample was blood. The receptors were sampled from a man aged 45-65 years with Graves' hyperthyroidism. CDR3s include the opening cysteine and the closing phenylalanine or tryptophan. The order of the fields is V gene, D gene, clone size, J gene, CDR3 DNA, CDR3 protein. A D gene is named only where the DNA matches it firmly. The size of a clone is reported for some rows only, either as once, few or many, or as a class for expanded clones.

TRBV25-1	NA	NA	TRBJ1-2	TGTGCCAGCAGTGAATCCGTGGGGGATGGCTACACCTTC	CASSESVGDGYTF
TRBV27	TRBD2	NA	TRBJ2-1	TGTGCCAGCAATCTCATAGCGGGAGGGGTTAACAATGAGCAGTCCTTC	CASNLIAGGVNNEQSF
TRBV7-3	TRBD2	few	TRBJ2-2	TGTGCCAGCAGCTTAACGGGAGGGGCCGGGGAGCTGTTTTTT	CASSLTGGAGELFF
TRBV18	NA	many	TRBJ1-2	TGTGCCAGCTCACATTCTCAGTCCATTCCCTATGGCTACACCTTC	CASSHSQSIPYGYTF
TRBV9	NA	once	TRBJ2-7	TGTGCCAGCAGCCCGGTAGGGACTTCCTACGAGCAGTACTTC	CASSPVGTSYEQYF
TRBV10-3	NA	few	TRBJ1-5	TGTGCCATCAGCGGAAACAGCAATCAGCCCCAGCATTTT	CAISGNSNQPQHF
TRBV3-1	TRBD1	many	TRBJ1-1	TGTGCCAGCACCCTTCAAGGGGGCAAGGAAGCTTTCTTT	CASTLQGGKEAFF
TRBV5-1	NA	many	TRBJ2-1	TGCGCCAGCAGCTTGTCAGGGTTTAACTACAATGAGCAGTTCTTC	CASSLSGFNYNEQFF
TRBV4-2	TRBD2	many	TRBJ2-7	TGTGCCAGCAGCCAAGAGCGCGGGAGCTCCTACGAGCAGTACTTC	CASSQERGSSYEQYF
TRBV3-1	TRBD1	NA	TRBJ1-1	TGTGCCAGCAGCCAAGGGACAGGGGGCACTGAAGCTTTCTTT	CASSQGTGGTEAFF
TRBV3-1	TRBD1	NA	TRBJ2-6	TGTGCCAGCAGGGGGACAGGGGCTGGGGCCAACGTCCTGACTTTC	CASRGTGAGANVLTF
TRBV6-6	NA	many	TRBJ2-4	TGTGCCAGCAGTTACTCTATGGAACCAAACATTCAGTACTTC	CASSYSMEPNIQYF
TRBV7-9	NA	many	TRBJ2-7	TGTGCCAGCAGCTTAGAAATAGCGTCGGACGAGCAGTACTTC	CASSLEIASDEQYF
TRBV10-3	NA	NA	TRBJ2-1	TGTGCCATCAGTGAGTCGGTCAGCAATGAGCAGTTCTTC	CAISESVSNEQFF
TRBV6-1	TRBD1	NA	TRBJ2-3	TGTGCCAGCAGTAAACTACAGGGGGCTGGTAGCACAGATACGCAGTATTTT	CASSKLQGAGSTDTQYF
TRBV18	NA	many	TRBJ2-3	TGTGCCAGCTCACCGGACGAGGATACGCAGTATTTT	CASSPDEDTQYF
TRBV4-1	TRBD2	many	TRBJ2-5	TGCGCCAGCAGCCAAGATGGACTAGCGTACGAGACCCAGTACTTC	CASSQDGLAYETQYF
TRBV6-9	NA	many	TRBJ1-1	TGTGCCAGCAGTTATTCGAATAGGTTAGACACTGAAGCTTTCTTT	CASSYSNRLDTEAFF
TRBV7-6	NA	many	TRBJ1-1	TGTGCCAGCAGCTTAGCGTCAGGGCCCACGAACACTGAAGCTTTCTTT	CASSLASGPTNTEAFF
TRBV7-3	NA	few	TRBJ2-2	TGTGCCAGCAGCTTGTTCCGGGACCCCAGCGGGGAGCTGTTTTTT	CASSLFRDPSGELFF
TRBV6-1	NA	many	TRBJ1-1	TGTGCCAGCAGCCCGAGAGTAGAGAACACTGAAGCTTTCTTT	CASSPRVENTEAFF
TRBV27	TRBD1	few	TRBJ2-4	TGTGCCAGCAGTTTATTAGGACAGGGGTACATTCAGTACTTC	CASSLLGQGYIQYF
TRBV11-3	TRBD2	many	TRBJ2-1	TGTGCCAGCAGGTTCTCCGGGACTAGCACTTACAATGAGCAGTTCTTC	CASRFSGTSTYNEQFF
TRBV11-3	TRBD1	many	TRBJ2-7	TGTGCCAGCAGCTTCGACAGGGTTCTCTACGAGCAGTACTTC	CASSFDRVLYEQYF
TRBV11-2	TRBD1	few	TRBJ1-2	TGTGCCAGCAGCTTCAAGACAGGGGGCCATGGCTACACCTTC	CASSFKTGGHGYTF
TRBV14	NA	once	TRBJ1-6	TGTGCCAGCAGCCTTTCAGTTAATTCACCCCTCCACTTT	CASSLSVNSPLHF
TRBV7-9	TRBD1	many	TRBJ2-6	TGTGCCAGCAGCCACCGGGACAGGGTGAGCTCTGGGGCCAACGTCCTGACTTTC	CASSHRDRVSSGANVLTF
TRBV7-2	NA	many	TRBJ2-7	TGTGCCAGCAGCTTAGGCAGGGACTACGAGCAGTACTTC	CASSLGRDYEQYF
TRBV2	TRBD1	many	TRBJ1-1	TGTGCCAGCAGTGACAGGGGGTTACCCACTGAAGCTTTCTTT	CASSDRGLPTEAFF
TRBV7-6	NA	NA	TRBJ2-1	TGTGCCAGCAGCCCCCAAACCCGGGTCGATGAGCAGTTCTTC	CASSPQTRVDEQFF
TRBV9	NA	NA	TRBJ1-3	TGTGCCAGCAGCGTTGGGGACACTGGAAACACCATATATTTT	CASSVGDTGNTIYF
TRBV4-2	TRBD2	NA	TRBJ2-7	TGTGCCAGCAGCCAAGCGGGAGGGCCGTACGAGCAGCACTTC	CASSQAGGPYEQHF
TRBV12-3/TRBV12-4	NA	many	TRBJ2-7	TGTGCCAGCAGCTTGACTAGGAACGAGCAGTACTTC	CASSLTRNEQYF
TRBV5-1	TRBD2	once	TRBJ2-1	TGCGCCAGCAGCTTGCGTCGGACTAGCGGTTACAATGAGCAGTTCTTC	CASSLRRTSGYNEQFF
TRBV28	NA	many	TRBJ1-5	TGTGCCAGCAGTTTAGAACAGGGTAGGAGCAATCAGCCCCAGCATTTT	CASSLEQGRSNQPQHF
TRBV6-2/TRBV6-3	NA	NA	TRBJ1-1	TGTGCCAACAGTTATACACCGAACACTGAAGCTTTCTTT	CANSYTPNTEAFF